The rows below give T cell receptor beta chains drawn from one sample of a study of metastatic and nonmetastatic thyroid tumors. TCRdb re-processed the PCR reads through MiXCR. Of fewer than 9,000 clones in the sample, approximately 35% were seen once. The sample was tumor tissue. The receptors were gathered from a female donor with papillary thyroid cancer or a benign thyroid nodule (not recorded which). Some clones in this sample may be carry-over from other donors' samples. Both conserved end residues are part of each CDR3. Fields, in order: clone size, V gene, J gene, D gene, CDR3 DNA, CDR3 protein. The D gene is left open where the match is weak. Only part of the rows carry a size: once, few, many, or a class if the clone is expanded.

size: .
V: TRBV7-3
J: TRBJ2-3
D: TRBD1
DNA: TGTGCCAGCAGCTCAGGACAGGTCACAGATACGCAGTATTTT
CDR3: CASSSGQVTDTQYF

size: medium-sized
V: TRBV12-3/TRBV12-4
J: TRBJ1-2
D: .
DNA: TGTGCCAGCAGTTTTGGGGGGGGCGGGGATCCTGGCTACACCTTC
CDR3: CASSFGGGGDPGYTF

size: .
V: TRBV6-2/TRBV6-3
J: TRBJ1-6
D: TRBD1
DNA: TGTGCCAGCAGATCGTGGGGGGGACAGGGGAGGGAGATTAATTCACCCCTCCACTTT
CDR3: CASRSWGGQGREINSPLHF

size: few
V: TRBV5-1
J: TRBJ1-3
D: .
DNA: TGCGCCAGCAGCGGGGACACCACTGGAAACACCATATATTTT
CDR3: CASSGDTTGNTIYF

size: .
V: TRBV10-1
J: TRBJ2-1
D: TRBD2
DNA: TGCGCCAGCAGTGAGAGGAAGGCCCGGACTAGCGGGAGGTTCGATGAGCAGTTCTTC
CDR3: CASSERKARTSGRFDEQFF

size: .
V: TRBV7-9
J: TRBJ1-6
D: TRBD1
DNA: TGTGCCAGCAACTCGGGACAGGGGATTTCACCCCTCCACTTT
CDR3: CASNSGQGISPLHF

size: .
V: TRBV5-1
J: TRBJ2-1
D: .
DNA: TGCGCCAGCAGCCCACGGGGGGGCGCGGGAGGATCCAGGGGGAAGTTCTTC
CDR3: CASSPRGGAGGSRGKFF

size: .
V: TRBV6-6
J: TRBJ2-1
D: .
DNA: TGTGCCAGCAGTTACTCGGGAGATGATGAGCAGTTCTTC
CDR3: CASSYSGDDEQFF

size: few
V: TRBV28
J: TRBJ1-1
D: .
DNA: TGTGCCAGCAGTACCACATGGGTTACTGAAGCTTTCTTT
CDR3: CASSTTWVTEAFF

size: .
V: TRBV7-2
J: TRBJ2-7
D: TRBD1
DNA: TGTGCCAGCAGCACCATTACCGGGACAGGGGTAAAGCAGTACTTC
CDR3: CASSTITGTGVKQYF

size: medium-sized
V: TRBV27
J: TRBJ2-7
D: .
DNA: TGTGCCAGCAGTTCGGTCGGGGCGGGCCGATCCTACGAGCAGTACTTC
CDR3: CASSSVGAGRSYEQYF

size: .
V: TRBV7-7
J: TRBJ2-1
D: TRBD2
DNA: TGTGCTAGCAGCTTAGGTATCCCGGTAGCGGGGCCTAACAATGAGCAGTTCTTC
CDR3: CASSLGIPVAGPNNEQFF

size: .
V: TRBV11-2
J: TRBJ1-5
D: .
DNA: TGTGCCAGCAGCGACACCGTGGCAAGGGCCCAGAGGCCCCAGCATTTT
CDR3: CASSDTVARAQRPQHF

size: .
V: TRBV28
J: TRBJ1-2
D: .
DNA: TGTGCCAGCAGTTCCCCCCCCGGGACATACAAGAAGGGCTACACCTTC
CDR3: CASSSPPGTYKKGYTF

size: .
V: TRBV18
J: TRBJ2-7
D: .
DNA: TGTGCCAGCTCACTGGAGAGCTACGAGCAGTACTTC
CDR3: CASSLESYEQYF

size: .
V: TRBV7-8
J: TRBJ2-1
D: TRBD2
DNA: TGTGCCAGCAGCTTAGTTGGGACTACATACAATGAGCAGTTCTTC
CDR3: CASSLVGTTYNEQFF

size: .
V: TRBV2
J: TRBJ2-1
D: .
DNA: TGTGCCAGCACCCCGGGAGCGGGCAACAATGAGCAGTTCTTC
CDR3: CASTPGAGNNEQFF

size: many
V: TRBV29-1
J: TRBJ2-7
D: TRBD1
DNA: TGCAGCGTACCGGGACAGGGAGCCTACGAGCAGTACTTC
CDR3: CSVPGQGAYEQYF

size: .
V: TRBV7-6
J: TRBJ1-5
D: .
DNA: TGTGCCAGCAGCTTAGTGGGACCGGGACAACTCAATCAGCCCCAGCATTTT
CDR3: CASSLVGPGQLNQPQHF

size: .
V: TRBV27
J: TRBJ2-1
D: .
DNA: TGTGCCAGCAGGCCCCCGTGGGAAAATGAGCAGTTCTTC
CDR3: CASRPPWENEQFF

size: few
V: TRBV10-3
J: TRBJ2-1
D: .
DNA: TGTGCCATCAGTGAGTCCTCAGCCTGGGATGAGCAGTTCTTC
CDR3: CAISESSAWDEQFF

size: once
V: TRBV2
J: TRBJ2-5
D: .
DNA: TGTGCCAGCAGTGGCTGGGAGACCCAGTACTTC
CDR3: CASSGWETQYF

size: large
V: TRBV11-2
J: TRBJ2-1
D: .
DNA: TGTGCCAGCAGCTTAGGGTATTCGGACCCCTACAATGAGCAGTTCTTC
CDR3: CASSLGYSDPYNEQFF

size: medium-sized
V: TRBV27
J: TRBJ1-1
D: .
DNA: TGTGCCAGCAGTGTAGGAGGGTACACTGAAGCTTTCTTT
CDR3: CASSVGGYTEAFF

size: .
V: TRBV6-1
J: TRBJ2-7
D: .
DNA: TGTGCCAGCCGGACCGACTTGTCCCACGAGCAGTACTTC
CDR3: CASRTDLSHEQYF

size: .
V: TRBV12-3/TRBV12-4
J: TRBJ2-5
D: TRBD1
DNA: TGTGCCAGCAGACCCCTTAGACAACAGGGGGCGCCGGTTGAGACCCAGTATTTC
CDR3: CASRPLRQQGAPVETQYF

size: .
V: TRBV7-8
J: TRBJ2-7
D: .
DNA: TGTGCCAGCAGCTCGGGCCGCACCTCTTACTACGAGCAGTACTTC
CDR3: CASSSGRTSYYEQYF

size: .
V: TRBV12-3/TRBV12-4
J: TRBJ2-7
D: .
DNA: TGTGCCAGCAGTCAGGGGTGGCTCTACGAGCAGTACTTC
CDR3: CASSQGWLYEQYF

size: .
V: TRBV12-3/TRBV12-4
J: TRBJ2-3
D: TRBD1
DNA: TGTGCCAGCAGGCCGGGACAGCGAACATTGGATACGCAGTATTTT
CDR3: CASRPGQRTLDTQYF

size: medium-sized
V: TRBV7-8
J: TRBJ2-7
D: .
DNA: TGTGCCAGCAGCTTAGGGGCGGTTCCTGTGCAGTACTTC
CDR3: CASSLGAVPVQYF

size: medium-sized
V: TRBV18
J: TRBJ1-2
D: .
DNA: TGTGCCAGCTCACCAGAAGGGTTTGGCTACACCTTC
CDR3: CASSPEGFGYTF

size: .
V: TRBV30
J: TRBJ2-2
D: TRBD2
DNA: TGCGCCAGACTTAGCGGGTTGTACGCCGGGGAGCTGTTTTTT
CDR3: CARLSGLYAGELFF

size: .
V: TRBV20-1
J: TRBJ2-7
D: TRBD2
DNA: TGCAGTGCTCTGCCCGGGGGGTCCTACGAGCAGTACTTC
CDR3: CSALPGGSYEQYF

size: few
V: TRBV28
J: TRBJ1-1
D: .
DNA: TGTGCCAGCAGGCCGCGAGAGTCGGCCTTCGAAGCTTTCTTT
CDR3: CASRPRESAFEAFF

size: .
V: TRBV20-1
J: TRBJ2-1
D: TRBD2
DNA: TGCAGTGCTAGTCGCGGGAGGGCCTACAATGAGCAGTTCTTC
CDR3: CSASRGRAYNEQFF

size: .
V: TRBV15
J: TRBJ2-1
D: TRBD1
DNA: TGTGCCACCAGCAGAGGGGACAGGGACCACAATGAGCAGTTCTTC
CDR3: CATSRGDRDHNEQFF

size: many
V: TRBV10-2
J: TRBJ2-2
D: TRBD1
DNA: TGCGCCAGCAGCCTCGGGACAGGGGGCACCGGGGAGCTGTTTTTT
CDR3: CASSLGTGGTGELFF

size: few
V: TRBV14
J: TRBJ2-2
D: .
DNA: TGTGCCAGCAGCCAAGTTAGAGTTACCGGGGAGCTGTTTTTT
CDR3: CASSQVRVTGELFF

size: .
V: TRBV20-1
J: TRBJ2-1
D: .
DNA: TGCAGTGCCACTCAAGCACAGGGAATCTCCTACAATGAGCAGTTCTTC
CDR3: CSATQAQGISYNEQFF

size: .
V: TRBV6-1
J: TRBJ2-2
D: TRBD1
DNA: TGTGCCAGCAGAACAGGGGGCGGGGATCTGTTTTTT
CDR3: CASRTGGGDLFF

size: .
V: TRBV7-2
J: TRBJ2-7
D: .
DNA: TGTGCCAGCAGCTTCGGGGGCCCGGGCTCGTACGAGCAGTACTTC
CDR3: CASSFGGPGSYEQYF

size: .
V: TRBV5-1
J: TRBJ2-7
D: TRBD1
DNA: TGCGCCAGCAGCCTAGGGGGCACGATCTCGGGGGAGCAGTACTTC
CDR3: CASSLGGTISGEQYF

size: .
V: TRBV2
J: TRBJ2-7
D: TRBD2
DNA: TGTGCCAGCAGTGAAGTTCTCTTGCGTCTAGCGGGGGGGCAGGGCTACGAGCAGTACTTC
CDR3: CASSEVLLRLAGGQGYEQYF

size: once
V: TRBV30
J: TRBJ1-2
D: .
DNA: TGTGCCTGGGGAACAGGGCTAGATGGCTACACCTTC
CDR3: CAWGTGLDGYTF

size: .
V: TRBV6-5
J: TRBJ2-2
D: TRBD2
DNA: TGTGCCAGCAGTTACCTCTGGACTAGCGGGAGTCCCGGGGAGCTGTTTTTT
CDR3: CASSYLWTSGSPGELFF